Listed below are T cell receptor beta chains from one sample, sequenced in a study of regulatory T cells in long-lasting Graves disease. TCRdb reanalysed the multiplex PCR reads using MiXCR and keeps one entry per CDR3 protein. The data show 400,000 to 500,000 distinct CDR3 sequences, with 16% seen just once and around 10% held by the top ten. This sample was shared with a second study, whose subject was T cells in Graves' hyperthyroidism and ophthalmopathy.

The material was peripheral blood mononuclear cells (PBMCs), obtained at new diagnosis, from a patient treated with antithyroid drugs. These TCRs come from a woman between 25 and 40 years old with Graves disease. The CDR3 runs from the conserved cysteine through the conserved F or W. Fields, in order: CDR3 protein, CDR3 DNA, J gene, V gene, D gene, clone size. The D gene is left open where the match is weak. Only some rows state a clone size, as once, few, many or a class for expanded clones.

CDR3: CASSYRTGGDTQYF; DNA: TGTGCCAGCAGTTACAGAACCGGGGGAGATACGCAGTATTTT; J: TRBJ2-3; V: TRBV6-9; D: -; size: many
CDR3: CASSPVPYEQYF; DNA: TGTGCCAGCAGCCCTGTCCCCTACGAGCAGTACTTC; J: TRBJ2-7; V: TRBV7-3; D: -; size: many
CDR3: CASSQRGGSTEAFF; DNA: TGTGCCAGCAGTCAGCGAGGAGGGTCCACTGAAGCTTTCTTT; J: TRBJ1-1; V: TRBV12-3/TRBV12-4; D: -; size: many
CDR3: CASSLGPGLAGNEQFF; DNA: TGTGCCAGCAGCTTGGGGCCGGGACTAGCGGGAAATGAGCAGTTCTTC; J: TRBJ2-1; V: TRBV5-6; D: TRBD2; size: few
CDR3: CASSPSGLLGKETQYF; DNA: TGTGCCAGCTCACCATCTGGACTTTTGGGGAAAGAGACCCAGTACTTC; J: TRBJ2-5; V: TRBV18; D: -; size: many
CDR3: CSAFLLAEKPSHNEQFF; DNA: TGCAGTGCTTTTCTTTTAGCGGAAAAACCCTCACACAATGAGCAGTTCTTC; J: TRBJ2-1; V: TRBV20-1; D: -; size: -
CDR3: CASSLSQIETQYF; DNA: TGTGCCAGCAGCTTATCCCAGATAGAGACCCAGTACTTC; J: TRBJ2-5; V: TRBV7-2; D: -; size: many
CDR3: CASSFSQGGNSPLHF; DNA: TGTGCCAGCAGCTTCTCCCAAGGGGGTAATTCACCCCTCCACTTT; J: TRBJ1-6; V: TRBV7-9; D: -; size: -
CDR3: CAARTNTGELFF; DNA: TGTGCCGCGCGGACGAACACCGGGGAGCTGTTTTTT; J: TRBJ2-2; V: TRBV6-2/TRBV6-3; D: -; size: -
CDR3: CASSTYQGADYGYTF; DNA: TGTGCCAGCAGTACATATCAGGGGGCGGACTATGGCTACACCTTC; J: TRBJ1-2; V: TRBV12-3/TRBV12-4; D: TRBD1; size: many
CDR3: CASKGTGTYEQYF; DNA: TGTGCCAGCAAGGGGACAGGCACCTACGAGCAGTACTTC; J: TRBJ2-7; V: TRBV7-6; D: TRBD1; size: -
CDR3: CATRPFATSYYEQYF; DNA: TGTGCCACCAGACCTTTTGCGACTAGTTACTACGAGCAGTACTTC; J: TRBJ2-7; V: TRBV24-1; D: -; size: few
CDR3: CAPSGLGREDTGELFF; DNA: TGTGCCCCAAGTGGACTAGGGCGGGAGGACACCGGGGAGCTGTTTTTT; J: TRBJ2-2; V: TRBV24-1; D: TRBD2; size: few
CDR3: CSARDHIGTPPGELFF; DNA: TGCAGTGCTAGAGATCATATCGGGACCCCCCCCGGGGAGCTGTTTTTT; J: TRBJ2-2; V: TRBV20-1; D: -; size: -
CDR3: CSSPGQGAYTEAFF; DNA: TGCAGTTCACCGGGACAGGGGGCGTACACTGAAGCTTTCTTT; J: TRBJ1-1; V: TRBV20-1; D: TRBD1; size: -
CDR3: CASSPIGDRAHEQYF; DNA: TGTGCCAGCAGCCCAATCGGGGACAGAGCCCACGAGCAGTACTTC; J: TRBJ2-7; V: TRBV7-9; D: TRBD1; size: many
CDR3: CSAPVDTEQFF; DNA: TGCAGTGCCCCGGTGGACACTGAGCAGTTCTTC; J: TRBJ2-1; V: TRBV20-1; D: -; size: many
CDR3: CASSVDRERAFF; DNA: TGCGCCAGCAGCGTGGACAGGGAAAGGGCTTTCTTT; J: TRBJ1-1; V: TRBV5-1; D: TRBD1; size: few
CDR3: CASSRVGISGNTIYF; DNA: TGCGCCAGCAGCCGCGTCGGGATCTCTGGAAACACCATATATTTT; J: TRBJ1-3; V: TRBV5-1; D: -; size: -
CDR3: CASSKRSGSLGNTEAFF; DNA: TGTGCCAGCAGTAAGAGGTCAGGCTCACTTGGGAACACTGAAGCTTTCTTT; J: TRBJ1-1; V: TRBV6-1; D: -; size: few
CDR3: CATSDLLLGADTQYF; DNA: TGTGCCACCAGTGATCTATTACTTGGGGCAGATACGCAGTATTTT; J: TRBJ2-3; V: TRBV24-1; D: -; size: many
CDR3: CASSLVLPVTSGSSGANVLTF; DNA: TGTGCCAGCAGCTTAGTTCTCCCCGTTACTAGCGGGAGTTCTGGGGCCAATGTCCTGACTTTC; J: TRBJ2-6; V: TRBV7-6; D: TRBD2; size: many
CDR3: CASRGEEHVYNEQFF; DNA: TGTGCCAGCAGGGGGGAGGAACACGTGTACAATGAGCAGTTCTTC; J: TRBJ2-1; V: TRBV5-4; D: -; size: few
CDR3: CATSRQEPRDTGELFF; DNA: TGTGCCACCAGCAGACAAGAGCCCCGAGACACCGGGGAGCTGTTTTTT; J: TRBJ2-2; V: TRBV15; D: -; size: -
CDR3: CASGTSGVYNEQFF; DNA: TGCGCCAGCGGGACTAGCGGGGTGTACAATGAGCAGTTCTTC; J: TRBJ2-1; V: TRBV5-1; D: TRBD2; size: many
CDR3: CASSLRGGQPQHF; DNA: TGTGCCAGCAGTTTAAGGGGGGGTCAGCCCCAGCATTTT; J: TRBJ1-5; V: TRBV28; D: -; size: many
CDR3: CSAKSRDRAGANVLTF; DNA: TGCAGTGCTAAGTCCCGGGACAGGGCTGGGGCCAACGTCCTGACTTTC; J: TRBJ2-6; V: TRBV20-1; D: TRBD1; size: many
CDR3: CASSLDVRLSYSEQFF; DNA: TGCGCCAGCAGCTTGGATGTCCGCCTGTCGTATAGTGAGCAGTTCTTC; J: TRBJ2-1; V: TRBV5-1; D: -; size: many
CDR3: CASSLIDSSYNEQFF; DNA: TGTGCCAGCAGCTTAATCGATAGCTCCTACAATGAGCAGTTCTTC; J: TRBJ2-1; V: TRBV11-1; D: -; size: many
CDR3: CASSKDSSTDTQYF; DNA: TGCGCCAGCAGTAAGGACAGTTCCACAGATACGCAGTATTTT; J: TRBJ2-3; V: TRBV10-1; D: -; size: -
CDR3: CAWRSPGTSGRAHGANVLTF; DNA: TGTGCCTGGAGGTCACCCGGGACTAGCGGGAGGGCCCATGGGGCCAACGTCCTGACTTTC; J: TRBJ2-6; V: TRBV30; D: TRBD2; size: few
CDR3: CASRRGAESSYNEQFF; DNA: TGCGCCAGCAGGCGAGGGGCGGAGAGCTCCTACAATGAGCAGTTCTTC; J: TRBJ2-1; V: TRBV5-1; D: -; size: many
CDR3: CASSEQGPAYEQYF; DNA: TGTGCCAGCAGCGAACAGGGCCCGGCCTACGAGCAGTACTTC; J: TRBJ2-7; V: TRBV7-9; D: -; size: many
CDR3: CASSPGLAADTQYF; DNA: TGTGCCAGCAGTCCTGGACTAGCCGCAGATACGCAGTATTTT; J: TRBJ2-3; V: TRBV28; D: TRBD2; size: many
CDR3: CASREGLAANTGELFF; DNA: TGTGCCAGCAGGGAGGGACTAGCGGCGAACACCGGGGAGCTGTTTTTT; J: TRBJ2-2; V: TRBV2; D: TRBD2; size: few
CDR3: CASSVLAGPRGTGELFF; DNA: TGTGCCAGCAGCGTACTAGCGGGGCCGCGGGGCACCGGGGAGCTGTTTTTT; J: TRBJ2-2; V: TRBV7-8; D: TRBD2; size: many
CDR3: CASSPKTASNIYNEQFF; DNA: TGTGCCAGCTCACCAAAAACAGCCAGTAATATCTACAATGAGCAGTTCTTC; J: TRBJ2-1; V: TRBV18; D: -; size: many